The 22 T cell receptor beta chains listed next were all sequenced from one sample in a study of identical twins (dated by TCRdb to the mid-2010s). Library method: 5' RACE. TCRdb records Illumina HiSeq 2000 as the sequencer. The public reads were quality trimmed at Q25 with fastp and then assembled into clones with MiXCR by TCRdb, keeping productive beta chains. Each CDR3 protein gets just one entry, which takes the most common genes and DNA from the rows behind it. This sample lists around 240,000 distinct CDR3 sequences; roughly 7% were detected once. The top ten clonotypes cover roughly 3.7% of the sample. The same data also went into a second study, on yellow fever vaccine responses in identical twins.

The sequencing sample was made of memory (CD45RO+) T cells sorted from blood. The sample's cell subset or site, from its label and the paper: CD45RO+ enriched T cells. All receptors come from a woman between 18 and 30 years old in good health.

This chain links TRBV5-5 with TRBJ2-6; 10 nucleotides align to TRBD1. Germline loops: CDR1 SGHKS, CDR2 YYEKEE (reference sequence). Trimming took 5 bases from V and 0 from J; bases not matched to a gene: 8. The CDR3 spans 18 residues. CDR3 amino acids: CASRMTGGEASGANVLTF. The CDR3 nucleotides are TGTGCCAGCAGGATGACAGGGGGCGAGGCCTCTGGGGCCAACGTCCTGACTTTC.

The sample holds one count of this clonotype. The rearrangement joins TRBV6-2 or TRBV6-3 to TRBJ2-7; D unresolved. The CDR3 runs to 14 residues. Trimming shortened V by 6 bases and J by 4 bases, and 16 bases separated the two germline ends. Germline V gives CDR1 MNHEY, CDR2 SVGEGT. CDR3 region: CASSLGFWGYEQYF. The CDR3 region has the DNA TGTGCCAGCAGCCTTGGCTTTTGGGGTTACGAGCAGTACTTC.

The table lists this clonotype with many counts. The J gene is TRBJ2-1, the V gene TRBV5-1, with 13 bases aligning to TRBD2. Germline V gene data show CDR1 as SGHRS and CDR2 as YFSETQ. J gave up 2 bases and V 5 bases, and 4 bases lay outside the gene matches. The CDR3 is made up of 16 amino acids. The CDR3 sequence is CASREGTSGTYNEQFF. DNA for the CDR3: TGCGCCAGCAGGGAAGGGACTAGCGGGACCTACAATGAGCAGTTCTTC. The variable domain in full, completed from reference TRBV5-1 and TRBJ2-1, reads KAGVTQTPRYLIKTRGQQVTLSCSPISGHRSVSWYQQTPGQGLQFLFEYFSETQRNKGNFPGRFSGRQFSNSRSEMNVSTLELGDSALYLCASREGTSGTYNEQFFGPGTRLTVL.

This clonotype was seen more than once but under ten times. The rearrangement uses TRBV5-1 and TRBJ1-5; 11 bases align to TRBD1. This CDR3 region has 14 residues. The germline gives CDR1 SGHRS, CDR2 YFSETQ. Losses at the gene ends were 3 bases for V and 7 bases for J; bases not matched to a gene: 3. In DNA form, the CDR3 reads TGCGCCAGCAGCTCCGGGACAGGGGGACAGCCCCAGCATTTT. Protein product: CASSSGTGGQPQHF.

This clonotype came up many times. The chain employs TRBV5-1 and TRBJ2-2; no reliable D call. Trimming removed 4 bases at V and 1 base at J, with 14 bases between. In germline, CDR1 is SGHRS, CDR2 YFSETQ. CDR3 length: 16 residues. CDR3 in DNA: TGCGCCAGCAGCCCGCTCGGGCGGAAGAACACCGGGGAGCTGTTTTTT. Its protein is CASSPLGRKNTGELFF.

This clonotype has ten or more counts. The rearrangement links TRBV27 to TRBJ1-3; D is unresolved. The germline V gene has CDR1 MNHEY and CDR2 SMNVEV (reference sequence). This CDR3 has 16 residues. Trimming stripped 6 bases from V and 0 bases from J, with 15 bases between. In DNA form, the CDR3 reads TGTGCCAGCAGCCTCCGGGAACCGATCTCTGGAAACACCATATATTTT. Protein product: CASSLREPISGNTIYF.

This clonotype came up many times. The rearrangement links TRBV20-1 to TRBJ2-1, with D hard to call. CDR3 length equals 12 residues. V shed 3 bases and J shed 9 bases, with 12 bases lying between them. Per germline, CDR1 DFQATT and CDR2 SNEGSKA (reference sequence). Here the CDR3 reads CSASSRFGEQFF. The CDR3 region has the DNA TGCAGTGCTAGTAGCCGGTTCGGTGAGCAGTTCTTC.

The chain links TRBV7-9 to TRBJ2-3; 11 nucleotides align to TRBD2. V was pared by 5 bases and J by 4 bases, with 5 bases of the junction left unmatched. Germline V gene lookup returns CDR1 SEHNR and CDR2 FQNEAQ (reference sequence). The length of the CDR3 is 15 residues. As DNA, the CDR3 is TGTGCCAGCAGCCCTACTAGCGGGAGCGCAGATACGCAGTATTTT. As protein: CASSPTSGSADTQYF.

The rearrangement links TRBV20-1 to TRBJ1-6; 10 nucleotides align to TRBD1. Looked up from germline, CDR1 is DFQATT and CDR2 is SNEGSKA (reference sequence). This CDR3 region has 15 residues. Trimming removed 5 bases from V and 7 bases from J; junction bases left unmatched: 8. Here the CDR3 DNA reads TGCAGTGCTTCCCCCGGGACAGGGGCCAATTCACCCCTCCACTTT. Amino acids: CSASPGTGANSPLHF.

This clonotype turned up a few times. J is TRBJ2-6 and V is TRBV7-3; D is undetermined. This CDR3 contains 15 residues. Trimming shortened V by 4 bases and J by 0 bases, and 7 bases separated the two germline ends. Germline V gives CDR1 SGHTA, CDR2 FQGTGA. CDR3 sequence: CASSYTFSGANVLTF. The CDR3 DNA reads TGTGCCAGCAGCTACACGTTCTCTGGGGCCAACGTCCTGACTTTC.

The sample holds many counts of this clonotype. The J gene is TRBJ1-1, the V gene TRBV3-1; maybe TRBD1 (5 bases). Germline lookup yields CDR1 LGHDT and CDR2 YNNKEL (reference sequence). CDR3 length: 14 amino acids. With 4 bases removed from V and 7 bases from J, the gap between germline ends came to 16 bases. In DNA form, the CDR3 reads TGTGCCAGCAGCCCACTCGCGGGGGGGAATGAAGCTTTCTTT. As protein: CASSPLAGGNEAFF.

J is TRBJ2-7 and V is TRBV2; unclear D gene. With 6 bases removed from V and 6 bases from J, the gap between germline ends came to 9 bases. Looked up from germline, CDR1 is SNHLY and CDR2 is FYNNEI. This CDR3 comprises 11 residues. DNA of the CDR3: TGTGCCAGCAGGGGCTATGGCGAGCAGTACTTC. It translates to CASRGYGEQYF. The full variable domain, in which reference TRBV2 and TRBJ2-7 provide the parts outside the CDR3, is EPEVTQTPSHQVTQMGQEVILRCVPISNHLYFYWYRQILGQKVEFLVSFYNNEISEKSEIFDDQFSVERPDGSNFTLKIRSTKLEDSAMYFCASRGYGEQYFGPGTRLTVT.

Here the CDR3 reads CASSQDRSGELFF. CDR3 coding DNA: TGTGCCAGTAGTCAGGACAGATCCGGGGAGCTGTTTTTT. The chain has TRBV19 and TRBJ2-2; D might be TRBD1 (6 bases). This CDR3 region has 13 residues. The germline V gene encodes CDR1 LNHDA and CDR2 SQIVND (reference sequence). V gave up 5 bases and J gave up 6 bases, with 10 bases separating them.

V usage is TRBV19 and J usage is TRBJ2-2; possible D gene TRBD2, 6 bases. This CDR3 has 15 residues. Per the germline V gene, CDR1 is LNHDA and CDR2 is SQIVND (reference sequence). The ends were cut back, 3 bases at V and 4 bases at J, with 12 bases in the middle. CDR3 protein: CASSIGGAGTGELFF. DNA for the CDR3: TGTGCCAGTAGTATTGGAGGGGCGGGCACCGGGGAGCTGTTTTTT.

This clonotype occurred many times. This chain joins TRBV15 and TRBJ2-4, with a possible D match to TRBD2 (6 bases). Germline assignment: CDR1 LNHNV and CDR2 YYDKDF (reference sequence). The ends were cut back, 5 bases at V and 0 bases at J, with 14 bases in the middle. The CDR3 extends over 16 amino acids. CDR3 sequence: CATSGGLDRAKNIQYF. Written as DNA, the CDR3 is TGTGCCACCAGCGGGGGACTTGACAGAGCCAAAAACATTCAGTACTTC.

This clonotype was observed a handful of times. The chain links TRBV25-1 to TRBJ2-1; possibly TRBD1 for D (6 bases). V was cut by 3 bases and J by 4 bases, with 13 bases left in between. CDR1 is MGHDK and CDR2 is SYGVNS in the germline V gene. This CDR3 is built from 15 residues. CDR3 region: CASSEPRGQYNEQFF. In DNA form, the CDR3 reads TGTGCCAGCAGTGAGCCCAGGGGCCAGTACAATGAGCAGTTCTTC. Complete variable domain (other parts from reference TRBV25-1 and TRBJ2-1): EADIYQTPRYLVIGTGKKITLECSQTMGHDKMYWYQQDPGMELHLIHYSYGVNSTEKGDLSSESTVSRIRTEHFPLTLESARPSHTSQYLCASSEPRGQYNEQFFGPGTRLTVL.

Note on this clonotype: At one end, the junction sequence differs from germline, possibly due to a read error. The CDR3 spells CCARGLAGALNTGELFF. The CDR3 DNA follows: TGCTGTGCTAGGGGCCTAGCGGGAGCCCTGAACACCGGGGAGCTGTTTTTT. The V gene is TRBV20-1, the J gene TRBJ2-2; 10 nucleotides match TRBD2. This CDR3 is built from 17 residues. CDR1 and CDR2 (germline): DFQATT, SNEGSKA (reference sequence).

This clonotype has only a few counts. The chain has TRBV28 and TRBJ1-2; TRBD1 is a possible D gene (5 bases). The length of the CDR3 is 17 residues. Germline CDR1 reads MDHEN; CDR2 reads SYDVKM. V was shortened by 8 bases and J by 9 bases, with 31 bases between the two germline ends. CDR3 region: CASGHPPSTTPVRSYTF. The CDR3 nucleotides read TGTGCCAGCGGACACCCACCCTCCACAACACCAGTTCGGAGCTACACCTTC.

V is TRBV18 and J is TRBJ2-5, with a possible D match to TRBD1 (6 bases). Trimming left V 4 bases short and J 4 bases short, with 19 bases between. The CDR3 totals 16 residues. Germline V gene data show CDR1 as KGHSH and CDR2 as LQKENI. This chain's CDR3 is CASSRLATGSTETQYF. The CDR3 DNA reads TGTGCCAGCTCACGACTCGCGACAGGTTCCACAGAGACCCAGTACTTC.

This clonotype was observed many times. The chain has TRBV5-1 and TRBJ2-5; D uncertain. Between the trimmed V and J ends, which lost 0 bases and 4 bases, there was a span of 16 bases. CDR1 and CDR2 from the germline V gene are SGHRS and YFSETQ. The CDR3 loop spans 16 amino acids. CDR3 residues: CASSLDRIRGSETQYF. In DNA, the CDR3 is TGCGCCAGCAGCTTGGATCGGATCCGCGGCTCAGAGACCCAGTACTTC.

This clonotype was observed at least ten times. This sequence joins TRBV3-1 and TRBJ2-1; 10 bases fit TRBD2. Looked up from germline, CDR1 is LGHDT and CDR2 is YNNKEL (reference sequence). CDR3 size: 20 residues. V was pared by 0 bases and J by 3 bases, with 14 bases of the junction left unmatched. DNA for the CDR3: TGTGCCAGCAGCCAAGATCCCCCTAGCGGGAGAGGGGGTTTCTACAATGAGCAGTTCTTC. It codes for CASSQDPPSGRGGFYNEQFF.

This clonotype occurred many times. This chain joins TRBV2 and TRBJ1-5; TRBD1 agrees at 10 bases. V lost 4 bases and J lost 2; bases outside the gene matches: 2. The germline V gene encodes CDR1 SNHLY and CDR2 FYNNEI. The CDR3 covers 15 residues. DNA of the CDR3: TGTGCCAGCAGTGGGGACAGGGGCGGCAATCAGCCCCAGCATTTT. This translates into CASSGDRGGNQPQHF. The complete variable domain, with remaining parts taken from reference TRBV2 and TRBJ1-5, reads EPEVTQTPSHQVTQMGQEVILRCVPISNHLYFYWYRQILGQKVEFLVSFYNNEISEKSEIFDDQFSVERPDGSNFTLKIRSTKLEDSAMYFCASSGDRGGNQPQHFGDGTRLSIL.